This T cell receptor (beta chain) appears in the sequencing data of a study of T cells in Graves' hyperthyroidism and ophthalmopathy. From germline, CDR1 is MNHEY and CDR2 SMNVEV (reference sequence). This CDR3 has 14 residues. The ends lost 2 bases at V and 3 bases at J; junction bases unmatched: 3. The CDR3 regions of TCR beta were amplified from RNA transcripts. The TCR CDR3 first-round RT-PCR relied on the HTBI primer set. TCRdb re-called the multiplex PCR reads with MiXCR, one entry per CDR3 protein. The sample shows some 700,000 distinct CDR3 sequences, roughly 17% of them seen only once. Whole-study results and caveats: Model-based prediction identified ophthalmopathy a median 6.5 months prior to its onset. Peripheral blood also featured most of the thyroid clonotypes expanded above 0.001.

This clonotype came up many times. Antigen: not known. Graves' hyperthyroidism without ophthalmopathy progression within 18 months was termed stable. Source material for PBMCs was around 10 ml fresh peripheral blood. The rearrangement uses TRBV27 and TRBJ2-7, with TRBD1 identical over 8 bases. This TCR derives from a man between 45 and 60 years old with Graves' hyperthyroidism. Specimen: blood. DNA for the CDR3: TGTGCCAGCAGTTTACAGGGGGCGAACTACGAGCAGTACTTC. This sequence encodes CASSLQGANYEQYF.